This T cell receptor (beta chain) came from a study of chemoradiotherapy in HPV16-positive cancers. The CDR3 is made up of 14 amino acids. The V gene lost 6 bases and the J gene lost 4 bases, with 12 bases spanning the gap. Germline V lookup: CDR1 ENHRY, CDR2 SYGVKD. Method: immunoSEQ multiplex PCR; TCRdb's copy keeps in-frame clones and lacks some. The sample holds more than 35,000 clones, more than 65% seen once. This chain connects TRBV10-3 to TRBJ2-2; the D gene is possibly TRBD2 (6 bases). The sequence was collected from a human donor with HPV-associated anogenital cancer. The specimen comprised blood, sampled from a patient who underwent chemoradiotherapy. CDR3 residues: CAIRGLSSTGELFF. In nucleotides, the CDR3 is TGTGCCATCAGGGGACTCTCCTCCACCGGGGAGCTGTTTTTT.